This T cell receptor (beta chain) was captured by sequencing in a study of cytomegalovirus exposure and HLA in healthy donors. CDR3 length equals 15 residues. The V gene's germline CDR1 is LGHNA and CDR2 YSLEER. Unmatched junction bases numbered 5, after V lost 1 base and J lost 4 bases. The method was immunoSEQ multiplex PCR; TCRdb's version includes in-frame clones alone and lacks a portion of them. This table has under 350,000 clones, about 86% appearing once. The sequenced sample consisted of PBMCs. The sequence came from a woman under 30 in good health and CMV-seronegative. The rearrangement uses TRBV4-3 and TRBJ2-3; 7 positions match TRBD2. The CDR3 reads CASSQAGLEADTQYF. The CDR3 nucleotides are TGCGCCAGCAGCCAAGCTGGACTAGAGGCAGATACGCAGTATTTT.